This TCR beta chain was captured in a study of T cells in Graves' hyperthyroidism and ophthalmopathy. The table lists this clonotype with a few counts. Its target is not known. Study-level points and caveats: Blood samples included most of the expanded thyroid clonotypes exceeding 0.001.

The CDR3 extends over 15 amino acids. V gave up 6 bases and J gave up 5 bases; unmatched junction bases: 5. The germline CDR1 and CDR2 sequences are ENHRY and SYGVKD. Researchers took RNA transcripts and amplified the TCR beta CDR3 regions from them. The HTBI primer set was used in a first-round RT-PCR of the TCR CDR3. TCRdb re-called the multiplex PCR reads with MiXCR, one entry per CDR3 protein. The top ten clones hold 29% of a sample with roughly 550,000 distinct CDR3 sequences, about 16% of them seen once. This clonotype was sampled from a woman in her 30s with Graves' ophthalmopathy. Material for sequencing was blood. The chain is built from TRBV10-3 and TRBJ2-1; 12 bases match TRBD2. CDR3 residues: CAIRGTSGPNNEQFF. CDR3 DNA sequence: TGTGCCATCAGGGGGACTAGCGGGCCCAACAATGAGCAGTTCTTC.